This T cell receptor beta chain was found in a study of blood T cells in healthy people across ages. Study findings and constraints: Samples with more naive T cells showed higher observed beta diversity. Naive CD4+ cell counts and diversity both ran higher in long-lived than in aged donors.

Points on this clonotype: Its specificity is not known.

Trimming took 0 bases from V and 4 from J; bases not matched to a gene: 6. Looked up from germline, CDR1 is SGHRS and CDR2 is YFSETQ. The CDR3 spans 16 residues. A J-beta primer mix and a sample-barcoded 5' primer were used in a second PCR of about 7 to 12 cycles. MiXCR, run by TCRdb on the 5' RACE reads, gives a single entry per CDR3 protein. Among some 1.5 million distinct CDR3 sequences listed, approximately 30% were seen once. This TCR was sampled from a woman in her twenties or thirties in good health. V and J are TRBV5-1 and TRBJ2-5, with 10 bases fitting TRBD2. The sequencing sample was made of blood. CDR3: CASSLGASGGRETQYF. The CDR3, as DNA: TGCGCCAGCAGCTTGGGGGCTAGCGGGGGCAGAGAGACCCAGTACTTC.